This record looks at one T cell receptor beta chain sequence and its context. Clinical history reported by participants formed the basis on which cohorts were assigned. This CDR3 is 17 amino acids long. In germline, CDR1 is MNHEY, CDR2 SMNVEV (reference sequence). The ends lost 5 bases at V and 5 bases at J; junction bases unmatched: 10. These data originate in a study of blood T cell repertoires in COVID-19. Original processing notes: Reference gene primers were amplified, and this amplification served to estimate nucleated cell counts. Measured with immunoSEQ multiplex PCR; TCRdb has only the in-frame clones, and not every one. The V and J calls and the clone size are those of that table, but D and trimming were determined from the DNA. This repertoire shows under 150,000 clones, less than 90% found once; its top ten account for about 2.5%.

The V gene is TRBV27, the J gene TRBJ2-1, with 12 bases fitting TRBD2. The clonotype was recovered from a woman aged 45-60 years who had recovered from COVID-19. Sequenced input: PBMCs or T cells enriched from blood (not recorded which). The CDR3: CASSQFVLAGGNNEQFF. CDR3 coding DNA: TGTGCCAGCAGTCAGTTTGTACTAGCGGGGGGCAACAATGAGCAGTTCTTC.